The 3 T cell receptor beta chains in this list originate from one sample, sequenced in a study of OX40 agonist ivuxolimab in advanced cancers. Sequencing was performed with immunoSEQ multiplex PCR; in TCRdb, only in-frame clones are kept and a portion is missing. This table holds nearly 80,000 clones, approximately 80% found once. The sample was CD4+ or CD8+ T cells sorted from blood, taken in a trial of the OX40 agonist ivuxolimab. All receptors derive from an adult with an advanced solid tumor such as melanoma, head and neck, liver or kidney cancer.

This chain uses TRBV30 with TRBJ2-3, with D maybe TRBD2 (6 bases). The CDR3 consists of 15 residues. Germline lookup yields CDR1 GTSNPN and CDR2 SVGIG (reference sequence). Trimming took 1 base from V and 3 from J, leaving 14 bases between them. CDR3 region: CAWSGRVRGTDTQYF. CDR3 nucleotides: TGTGCCTGGAGTGGACGGGTACGGGGGACAGATACGCAGTATTTT.

The chain recombines TRBV7-7 with TRBJ2-1; D may be TRBD2 (7 bases). This CDR3 is 19 amino acids long. V was clipped by 7 bases and J by 3 bases, with 28 bases between them. CDR1 is SSHAT, CDR2 FNYEAQ, per germline (reference sequence). The CDR3 protein is CASTFRAGTRRTSYNEQFF. Written as DNA, the CDR3 is TGTGCCAGCACCTTTAGGGCTGGGACAAGGAGGACTAGCTACAATGAGCAGTTCTTC.

The chain has TRBV5-1 and TRBJ2-3; 16 positions agree with TRBD2. Trimming took 4 bases from V and 0 from J; bases not matched to a gene: 5. The CDR3 totals 18 residues. Germline CDR1 SGHRS, CDR2 YFSETQ. CDR3 loop: CASSAGTSGRASTDTQYF. CDR3 in DNA: TGCGCCAGCAGCGCTGGGACTAGCGGGAGGGCTAGCACAGATACGCAGTATTTT.